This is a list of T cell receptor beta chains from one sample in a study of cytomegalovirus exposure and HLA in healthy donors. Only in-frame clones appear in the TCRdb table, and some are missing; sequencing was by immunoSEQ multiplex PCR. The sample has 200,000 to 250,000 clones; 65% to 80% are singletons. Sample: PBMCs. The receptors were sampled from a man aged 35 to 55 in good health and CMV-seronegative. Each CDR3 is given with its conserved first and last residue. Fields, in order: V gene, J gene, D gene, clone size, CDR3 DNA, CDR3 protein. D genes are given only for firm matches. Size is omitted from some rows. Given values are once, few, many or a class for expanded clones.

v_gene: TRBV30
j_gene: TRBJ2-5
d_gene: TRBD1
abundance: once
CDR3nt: TGTGCCTGGTCCAGACAGGGCGGAGAGACCCAGTACTTC
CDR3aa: CAWSRQGGETQYF

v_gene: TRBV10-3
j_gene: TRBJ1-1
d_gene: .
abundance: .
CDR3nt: TGTGCCATCAGTGAGTCGAGAGGCACTGAAGCTTTCTTT
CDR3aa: CAISESRGTEAFF

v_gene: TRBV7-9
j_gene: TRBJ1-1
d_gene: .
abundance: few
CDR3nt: TGTGCCAGCAGCCCTACCGGGGGGTCTTCTGAAGCTTTCTTT
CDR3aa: CASSPTGGSSEAFF

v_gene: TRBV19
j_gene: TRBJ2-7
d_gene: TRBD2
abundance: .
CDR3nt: TGTGCCAGTAGTATTTGGGGACTAGCCCCTTCTGGGGAGCAGTACTTC
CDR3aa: CASSIWGLAPSGEQYF

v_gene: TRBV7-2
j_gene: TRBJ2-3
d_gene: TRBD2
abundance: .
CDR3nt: TGTGCCAGCAGCTTAGGGCCAGTCTATAGCGGGTCCGCGGCAGATACGCAGTATTTT
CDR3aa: CASSLGPVYSGSAADTQYF

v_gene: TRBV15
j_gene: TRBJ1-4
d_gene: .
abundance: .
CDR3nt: TGTGCCACCAGCAGAGGCCCGGACTGGGGAAATGAAAAACTGTTTTTT
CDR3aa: CATSRGPDWGNEKLFF

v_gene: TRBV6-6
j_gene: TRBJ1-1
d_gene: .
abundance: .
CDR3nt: TGTGCCAGCAAATCAGGGTGGAACACTGAAGCTTTCTTT
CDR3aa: CASKSGWNTEAFF

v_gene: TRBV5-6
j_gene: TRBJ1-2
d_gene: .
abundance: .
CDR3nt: TGTGCCAGCAGCTTGGGGCCCATTGGCTACACCTTC
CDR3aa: CASSLGPIGYTF

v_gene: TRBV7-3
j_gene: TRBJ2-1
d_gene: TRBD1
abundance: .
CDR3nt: TGTGCCAGCAGCGAGGGACAGGGGCTGTACAATGAGCAGTTCTTC
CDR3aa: CASSEGQGLYNEQFF

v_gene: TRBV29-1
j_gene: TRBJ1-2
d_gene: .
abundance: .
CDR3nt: TGCAGCGCTGTCCGGACAGACGGGACCCTTAACTATGGCTACACCTTC
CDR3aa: CSAVRTDGTLNYGYTF

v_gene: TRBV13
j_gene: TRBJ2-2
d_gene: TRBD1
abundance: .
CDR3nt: TGTGCCAGCAGCCCCAGGACAGGGACGAACACCGGGGAGCTGTTTTTT
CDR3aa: CASSPRTGTNTGELFF

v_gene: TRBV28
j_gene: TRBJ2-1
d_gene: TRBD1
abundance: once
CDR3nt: TGTGCCAGCATAACCCGGACAGGGGGCTACAATGAGCAGTTCTTC
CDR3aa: CASITRTGGYNEQFF

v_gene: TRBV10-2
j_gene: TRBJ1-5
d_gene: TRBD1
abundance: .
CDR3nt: TGCGCCAGCACGGGGACAGGGGGCAAGCAGCCCCAGCATTTT
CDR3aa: CASTGTGGKQPQHF

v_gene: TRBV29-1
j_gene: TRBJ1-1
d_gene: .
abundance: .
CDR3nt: TGCAGCGTTAGTGGGTTAGACGGAGCTATGAACACTGAAGCTTTCTTT
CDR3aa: CSVSGLDGAMNTEAFF

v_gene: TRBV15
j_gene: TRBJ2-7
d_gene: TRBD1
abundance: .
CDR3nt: TGTGCCACCAGCACAAGGACAGGGCGAGAGCACGAGCAGTACTTC
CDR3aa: CATSTRTGREHEQYF

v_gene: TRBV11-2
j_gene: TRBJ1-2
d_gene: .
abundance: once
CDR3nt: TGTGCCAGCAGCCAGGACAGAAACTATGGCTACACCTTC
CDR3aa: CASSQDRNYGYTF

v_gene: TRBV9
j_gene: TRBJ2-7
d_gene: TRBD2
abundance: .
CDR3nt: TGTGCCAGCAGCGTAGGGCTAGCGGGGGGGCTCCAGGCCTACGAGCAGTACTTC
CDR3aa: CASSVGLAGGLQAYEQYF

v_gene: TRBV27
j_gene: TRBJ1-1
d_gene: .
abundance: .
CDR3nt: TGTGCCAGCAGTTTATCGAGGATGAACACTGAAGCTTTCTTT
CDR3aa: CASSLSRMNTEAFF

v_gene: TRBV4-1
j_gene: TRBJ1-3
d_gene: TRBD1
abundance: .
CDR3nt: TGCGCCAGCAGCCAAGTTACCGGGACAGGGATGTCCTCTGGAAACACCATATATTTT
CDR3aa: CASSQVTGTGMSSGNTIYF

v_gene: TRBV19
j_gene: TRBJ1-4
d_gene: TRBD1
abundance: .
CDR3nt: TGTGCCAGTCGGCTTCGGGATAGGGGACAGTTCGAAAAACTGTTTTTT
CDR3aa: CASRLRDRGQFEKLFF

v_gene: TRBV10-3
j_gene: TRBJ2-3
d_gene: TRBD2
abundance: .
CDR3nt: TGTGCCATCAGTGGGGGACTAGCGGGAGGCGGGACAGATACGCAGTATTTT
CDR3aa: CAISGGLAGGGTDTQYF

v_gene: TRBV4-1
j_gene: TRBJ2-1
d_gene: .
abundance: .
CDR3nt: TGCGCCAGCAGCCAAGTCGGGGGAGGCGATGAGCAGTTCTTC
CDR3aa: CASSQVGGGDEQFF

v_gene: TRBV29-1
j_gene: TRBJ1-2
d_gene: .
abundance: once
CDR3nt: TGCAGCGCCGATGGGCAGGGGAGCTATGGCTACACCTTC
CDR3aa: CSADGQGSYGYTF

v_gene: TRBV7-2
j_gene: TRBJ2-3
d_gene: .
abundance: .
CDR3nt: TGTGCCAGCAGCTCCCGGAGACTATTGGGAGATACGCAGTATTTT
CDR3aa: CASSSRRLLGDTQYF

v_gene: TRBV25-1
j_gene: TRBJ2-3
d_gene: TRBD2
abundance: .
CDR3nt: TGTGCCAGCAGTGGCCGACCTAGCGGGAGTTTTGGGGATACGCAGTATTTT
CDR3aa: CASSGRPSGSFGDTQYF

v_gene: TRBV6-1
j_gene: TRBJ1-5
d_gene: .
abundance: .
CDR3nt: TGTGCCAGCAGTGGAGGACACTTACATCAGCCCCAGCATTTT
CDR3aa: CASSGGHLHQPQHF

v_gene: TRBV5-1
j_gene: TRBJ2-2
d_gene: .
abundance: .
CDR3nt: TGCGCCAGCAGTCGACGGGAAGCAACCGGGGAGCTGTTTTTT
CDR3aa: CASSRREATGELFF

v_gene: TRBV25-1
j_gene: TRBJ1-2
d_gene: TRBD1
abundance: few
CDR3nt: TGTGCCAGCAAAACAGGGGGAGACTATGGCTACACCTTC
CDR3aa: CASKTGGDYGYTF

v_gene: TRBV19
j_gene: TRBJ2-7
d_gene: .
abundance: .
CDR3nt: TGTGCCAGTAGTACCCCGACACCCCCCTACGAGCAGTACTTC
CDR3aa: CASSTPTPPYEQYF

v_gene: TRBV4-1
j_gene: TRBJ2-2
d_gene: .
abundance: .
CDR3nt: TGCGCCAGCAGCCCGATCGGAGGGCGGGACACCGGGGAGCTGTTTTTT
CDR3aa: CASSPIGGRDTGELFF

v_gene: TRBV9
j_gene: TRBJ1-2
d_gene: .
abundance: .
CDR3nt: TGTGCCAGCAACAGGGATTCTAACTATGGCTACACCTTC
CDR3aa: CASNRDSNYGYTF